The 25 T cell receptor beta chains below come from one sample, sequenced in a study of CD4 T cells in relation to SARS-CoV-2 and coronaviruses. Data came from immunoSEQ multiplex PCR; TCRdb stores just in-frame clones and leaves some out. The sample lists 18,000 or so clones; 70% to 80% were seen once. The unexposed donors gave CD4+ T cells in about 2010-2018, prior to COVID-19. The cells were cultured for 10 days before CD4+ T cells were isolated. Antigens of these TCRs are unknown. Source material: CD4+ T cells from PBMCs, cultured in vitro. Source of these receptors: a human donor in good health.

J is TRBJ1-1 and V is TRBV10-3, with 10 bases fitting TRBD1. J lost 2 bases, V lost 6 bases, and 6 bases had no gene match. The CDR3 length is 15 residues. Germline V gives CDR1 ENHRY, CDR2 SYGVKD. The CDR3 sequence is CAIRKRQGANTEAFF. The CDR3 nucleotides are TGTGCCATCAGGAAGAGACAGGGGGCAAACACTGAAGCTTTCTTT.

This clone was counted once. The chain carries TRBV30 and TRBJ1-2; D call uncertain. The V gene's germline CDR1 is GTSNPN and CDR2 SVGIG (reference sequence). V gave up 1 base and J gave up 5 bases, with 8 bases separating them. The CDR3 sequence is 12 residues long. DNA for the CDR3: TGTGCCTGGAGTGAGTCTGGGTATGGCTACACCTTC. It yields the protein CAWSESGYGYTF. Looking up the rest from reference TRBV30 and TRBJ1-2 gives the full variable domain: SQTIHQWPATLVQPVGSPLSLECTVEGTSNPNLYWYRQAAGRGLQLLFYSVGIGQISSEVPQNLSASRPQDRQFILSSKKLLLSDSGFYLCAWSESGYGYTFGSGTRLTVV.

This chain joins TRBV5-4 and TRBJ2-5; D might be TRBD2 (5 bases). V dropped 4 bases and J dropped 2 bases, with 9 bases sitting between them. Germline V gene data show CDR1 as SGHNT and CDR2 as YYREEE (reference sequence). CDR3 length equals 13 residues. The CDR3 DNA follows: TGTGCCAGCAGCAATGAGGGACAAGAGACCCAGTACTTC. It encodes CASSNEGQETQYF.

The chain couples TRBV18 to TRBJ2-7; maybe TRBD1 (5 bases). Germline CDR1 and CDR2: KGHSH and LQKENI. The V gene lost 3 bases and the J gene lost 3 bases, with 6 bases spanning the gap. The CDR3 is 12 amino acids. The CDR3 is CASSPGHYEQYF. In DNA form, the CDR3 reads TGTGCCAGCTCACCCGGACACTACGAGCAGTACTTC.

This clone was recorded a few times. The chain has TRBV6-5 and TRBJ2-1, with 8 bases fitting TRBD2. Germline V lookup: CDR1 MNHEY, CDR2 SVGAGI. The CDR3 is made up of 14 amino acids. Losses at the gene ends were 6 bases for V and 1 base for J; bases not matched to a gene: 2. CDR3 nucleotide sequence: TGTGCCAGCAGAGGCGGGGGGTCCTACAATGAGCAGTTCTTC. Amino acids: CASRGGGSYNEQFF.

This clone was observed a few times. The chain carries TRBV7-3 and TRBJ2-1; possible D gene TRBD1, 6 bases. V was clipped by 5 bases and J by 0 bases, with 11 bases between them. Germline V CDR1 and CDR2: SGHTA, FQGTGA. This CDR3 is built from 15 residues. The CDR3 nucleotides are TGTGCCAGCAGCCGACAGGCGAGCTCCTACAATGAGCAGTTCTTC. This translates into CASSRQASSYNEQFF.

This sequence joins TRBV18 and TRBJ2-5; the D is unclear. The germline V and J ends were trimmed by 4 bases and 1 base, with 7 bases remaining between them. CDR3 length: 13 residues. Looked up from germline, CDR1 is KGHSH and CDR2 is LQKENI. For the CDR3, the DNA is TGTGCCAGCTCACAAAAAGCCCAAGAGACCCAGTACTTC. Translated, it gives CASSQKAQETQYF.

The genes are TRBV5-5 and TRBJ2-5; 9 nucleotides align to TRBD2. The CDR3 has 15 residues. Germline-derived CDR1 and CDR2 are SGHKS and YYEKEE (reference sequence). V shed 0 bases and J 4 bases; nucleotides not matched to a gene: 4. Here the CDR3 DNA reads TGTGCCAGCAGCTTGGGCGGGAGGGCCTCAGAGACCCAGTACTTC. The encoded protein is CASSLGGRASETQYF.

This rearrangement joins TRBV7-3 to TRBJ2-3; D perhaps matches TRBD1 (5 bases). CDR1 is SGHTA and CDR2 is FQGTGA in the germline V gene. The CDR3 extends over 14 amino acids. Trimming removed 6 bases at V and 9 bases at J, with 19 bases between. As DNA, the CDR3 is TGTGCCAGCAGTCCCGTCGGTATATCAGGGACGCAGTATTTT. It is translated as CASSPVGISGTQYF.

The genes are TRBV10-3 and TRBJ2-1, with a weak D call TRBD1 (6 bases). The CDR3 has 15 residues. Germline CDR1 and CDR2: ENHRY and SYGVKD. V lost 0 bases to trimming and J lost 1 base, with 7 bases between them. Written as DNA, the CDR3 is TGTGCCATCAGTGAGTCGGACAGTTCCTACAATGAGCAGTTCTTC. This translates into CAISESDSSYNEQFF.

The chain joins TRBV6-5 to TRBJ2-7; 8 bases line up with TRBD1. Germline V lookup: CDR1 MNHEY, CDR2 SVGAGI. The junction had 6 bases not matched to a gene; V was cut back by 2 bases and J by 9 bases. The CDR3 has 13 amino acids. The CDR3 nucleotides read TGTGCCAGCAGTTACGGACAGGGATTTGGGCAGTACTTC. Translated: CASSYGQGFGQYF.

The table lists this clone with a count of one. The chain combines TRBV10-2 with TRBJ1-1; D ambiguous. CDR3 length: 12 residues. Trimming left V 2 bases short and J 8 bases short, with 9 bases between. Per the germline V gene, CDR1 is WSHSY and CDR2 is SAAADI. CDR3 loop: CASSERYSEAFF. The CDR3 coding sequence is TGCGCCAGCAGTGAGAGGTACAGCGAAGCTTTCTTT.

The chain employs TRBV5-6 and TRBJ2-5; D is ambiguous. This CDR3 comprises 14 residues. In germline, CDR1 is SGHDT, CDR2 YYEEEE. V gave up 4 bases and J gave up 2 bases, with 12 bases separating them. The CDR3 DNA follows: TGTGCCAGCAGCGGTATGGACGTGCAAGAGACCCAGTACTTC. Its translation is CASSGMDVQETQYF.

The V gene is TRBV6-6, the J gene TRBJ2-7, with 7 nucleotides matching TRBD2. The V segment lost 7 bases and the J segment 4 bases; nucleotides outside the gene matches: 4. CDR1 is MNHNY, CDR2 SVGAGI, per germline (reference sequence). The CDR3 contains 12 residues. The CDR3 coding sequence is TGTGCCAGCACGGGGGGTGGTTACGAGCAGTACTTC. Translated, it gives CASTGGGYEQYF.

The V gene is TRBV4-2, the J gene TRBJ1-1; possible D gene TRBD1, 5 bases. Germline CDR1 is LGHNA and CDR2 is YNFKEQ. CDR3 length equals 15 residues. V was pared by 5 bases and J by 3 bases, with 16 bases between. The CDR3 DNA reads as TGTGCCAGCAGCGGGGGGTTCAGGGAGGACACTGAAGCTTTCTTT. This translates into CASSGGFREDTEAFF.

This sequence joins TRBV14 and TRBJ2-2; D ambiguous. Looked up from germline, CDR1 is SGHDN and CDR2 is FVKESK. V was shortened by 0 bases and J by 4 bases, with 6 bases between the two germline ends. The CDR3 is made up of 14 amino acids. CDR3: CASSQEVLTGELFF. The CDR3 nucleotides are TGTGCCAGCAGCCAAGAGGTCCTCACCGGGGAGCTGTTTTTT.

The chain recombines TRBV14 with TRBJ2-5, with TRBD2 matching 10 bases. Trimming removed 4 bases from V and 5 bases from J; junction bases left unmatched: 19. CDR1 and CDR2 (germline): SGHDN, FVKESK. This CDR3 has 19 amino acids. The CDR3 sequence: CASSRLPSGPSGSPETQYF. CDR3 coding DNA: TGTGCCAGCAGCCGCCTCCCCTCTGGCCCTAGCGGGAGTCCGGAGACCCAGTACTTC.

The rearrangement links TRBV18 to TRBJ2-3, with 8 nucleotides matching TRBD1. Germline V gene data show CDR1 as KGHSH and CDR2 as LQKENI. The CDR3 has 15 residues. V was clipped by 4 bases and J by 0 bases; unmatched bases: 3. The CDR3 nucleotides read TGTGCCAGCTCACTGGGACAGGTTAGCACAGATACGCAGTATTTT. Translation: CASSLGQVSTDTQYF.

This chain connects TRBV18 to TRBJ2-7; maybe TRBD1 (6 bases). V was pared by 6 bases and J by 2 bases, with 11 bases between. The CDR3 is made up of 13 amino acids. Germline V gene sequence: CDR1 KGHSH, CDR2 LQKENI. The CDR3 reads CASSQTGAYEQYF. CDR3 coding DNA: TGTGCCAGCTCCCAGACAGGAGCCTACGAGCAGTACTTC.

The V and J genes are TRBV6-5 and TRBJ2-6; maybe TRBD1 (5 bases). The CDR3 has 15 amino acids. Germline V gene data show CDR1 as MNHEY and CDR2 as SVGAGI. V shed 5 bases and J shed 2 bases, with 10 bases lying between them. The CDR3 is CASSTRGTGANVLTF. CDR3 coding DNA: TGTGCCAGCAGTACAAGGGGCACTGGGGCCAACGTCCTGACTTTC.

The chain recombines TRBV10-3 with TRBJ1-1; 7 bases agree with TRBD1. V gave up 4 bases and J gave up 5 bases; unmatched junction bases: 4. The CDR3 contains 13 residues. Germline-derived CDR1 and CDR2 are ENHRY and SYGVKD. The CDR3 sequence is CAISGQGRTEAFF. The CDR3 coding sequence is TGTGCCATCAGTGGACAGGGTAGGACTGAAGCTTTCTTT.

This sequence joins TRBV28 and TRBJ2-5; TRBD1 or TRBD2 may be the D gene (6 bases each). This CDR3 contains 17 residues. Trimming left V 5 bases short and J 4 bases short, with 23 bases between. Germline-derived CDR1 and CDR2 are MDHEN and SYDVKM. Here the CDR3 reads CASSPKGTGAVRETQYF. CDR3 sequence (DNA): TGTGCCAGCAGTCCCAAGGGCACGGGGGCCGTGCGAGAGACCCAGTACTTC.

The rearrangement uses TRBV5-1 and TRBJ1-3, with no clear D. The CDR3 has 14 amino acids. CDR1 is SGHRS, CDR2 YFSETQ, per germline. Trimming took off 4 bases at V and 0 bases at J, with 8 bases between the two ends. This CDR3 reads CASSVTSSGNTIYF. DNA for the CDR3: TGCGCCAGCAGCGTGACAAGCTCTGGAAACACCATATATTTT.

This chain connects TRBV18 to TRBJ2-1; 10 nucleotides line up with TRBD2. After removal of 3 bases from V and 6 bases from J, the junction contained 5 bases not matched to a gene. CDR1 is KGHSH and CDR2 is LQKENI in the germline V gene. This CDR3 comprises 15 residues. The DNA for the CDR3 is TGTGCCAGCTCACCTCTAGCGGGAGTCGGCAATGAGCAGTTCTTC. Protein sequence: CASSPLAGVGNEQFF.

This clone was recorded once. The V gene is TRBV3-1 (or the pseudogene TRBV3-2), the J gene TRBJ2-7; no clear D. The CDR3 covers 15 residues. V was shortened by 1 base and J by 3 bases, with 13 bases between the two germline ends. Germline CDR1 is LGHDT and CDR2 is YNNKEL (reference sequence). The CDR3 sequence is CASSQGIGLLYEQYF. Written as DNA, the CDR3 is TGTGCCAGCAGCCAAGGGATAGGCCTGCTCTACGAGCAGTACTTC.